The rows below give T cell receptor beta chains drawn from one sample of a study of metastatic and nonmetastatic thyroid tumors. TCRdb re-called clones from the PCR reads using MiXCR. The sample lists fewer than 40,000 clones; roughly 25% were seen once. Sequencing was carried out using blood. The receptors shown here come from a female donor with papillary thyroid cancer or a benign thyroid nodule (not recorded which). Some clones in this sample may be carry-over from other donors' samples. CDR3s include the opening cysteine and the closing phenylalanine or tryptophan. D genes are given only for firm matches. Size is stated for part of the rows, as once, few or many counts, or as a class when the clone is expanded.

clone size: .
J gene: TRBJ2-5
V gene: TRBV30
D gene: .
CDR3 protein: CAWSVTGVQETQYF
CDR3 DNA: TGTGCCTGGAGTGTAACGGGGGTCCAAGAGACCCAGTACTTC

clone size: few
J gene: TRBJ2-6
V gene: TRBV16
D gene: .
CDR3 protein: CASSQGSGANVLTF
CDR3 DNA: TGTGCCAGCAGCCAAGGCTCTGGGGCCAACGTCCTGACTTTC

clone size: many
J gene: TRBJ2-3
V gene: TRBV28
D gene: .
CDR3 protein: CASREADTQYF
CDR3 DNA: TGTGCCAGCAGGGAGGCAGATACGCAGTATTTT

clone size: .
J gene: TRBJ2-3
V gene: TRBV12-3/TRBV12-4
D gene: .
CDR3 protein: CASSYTETQYF
CDR3 DNA: TGTGCCAGCAGTTACACCGAAACGCAGTATTTT

clone size: many
J gene: TRBJ1-4
V gene: TRBV7-9
D gene: TRBD1
CDR3 protein: CASSSTGAATNEKLFF
CDR3 DNA: TGTGCCAGCAGCTCCACAGGGGCTGCGACTAATGAAAAACTGTTTTTT

clone size: .
J gene: TRBJ2-7
V gene: TRBV3-1
D gene: .
CDR3 protein: CASSQVHEQYF
CDR3 DNA: TGTGCCAGCAGCCAAGTCCACGAGCAGTACTTC

clone size: .
J gene: TRBJ2-7
V gene: TRBV7-2
D gene: .
CDR3 protein: CASSLAGRSIGVRTYEQYF
CDR3 DNA: TGTGCCAGCAGCTTAGCTGGTAGGAGTATTGGAGTCAGAACCTACGAGCAGTACTTC

clone size: .
J gene: TRBJ1-1
V gene: TRBV5-1
D gene: .
CDR3 protein: CASSLVGVDTEAFF
CDR3 DNA: TGCGCCAGCAGCTTGGTAGGTGTGGACACTGAAGCTTTCTTT

clone size: .
J gene: TRBJ2-7
V gene: TRBV11-2
D gene: .
CDR3 protein: CASRPTGSGEQYF
CDR3 DNA: TGTGCCAGCAGGCCTACAGGTTCTGGAGAGCAGTACTTC

clone size: many
J gene: TRBJ1-3
V gene: TRBV28
D gene: .
CDR3 protein: CASSSPSRASGNTIYF
CDR3 DNA: TGTGCCAGCAGTTCCCCCTCCAGGGCCTCTGGAAACACCATATATTTT

clone size: .
J gene: TRBJ2-7
V gene: TRBV24-1
D gene: .
CDR3 protein: CATSDLGYEPYF
CDR3 DNA: TGTGCCACCAGTGACCTGGGGTACGAGCCGTACTTC

clone size: many
J gene: TRBJ1-5
V gene: TRBV28
D gene: .
CDR3 protein: CASNLRDDRPQHF
CDR3 DNA: TGTGCCAGCAACCTCAGGGATGATCGGCCCCAGCATTTT

clone size: many
J gene: TRBJ2-3
V gene: TRBV4-1
D gene: TRBD1
CDR3 protein: CASSLPDRGSDTQYF
CDR3 DNA: TGCGCCAGCAGCCTGCCGGACAGGGGATCAGATACGCAGTATTTT

clone size: many
J gene: TRBJ2-1
V gene: TRBV2
D gene: TRBD2
CDR3 protein: CASRPGLALHNEQFF
CDR3 DNA: TGTGCCAGCAGGCCGGGACTAGCGCTACACAATGAGCAGTTCTTC

clone size: .
J gene: TRBJ1-1
V gene: TRBV20-1
D gene: .
CDR3 protein: CSAGPEFERDTEAFF
CDR3 DNA: TGCAGTGCAGGGCCGGAGTTCGAACGTGACACTGAAGCTTTCTTT

clone size: .
J gene: TRBJ1-5
V gene: TRBV12-3/TRBV12-4
D gene: TRBD1
CDR3 protein: CAISRDRWGDQPQHF
CDR3 DNA: TGTGCCATCAGTAGGGACAGATGGGGGGATCAGCCCCAGCATTTT

clone size: many
J gene: TRBJ1-1
V gene: TRBV6-5
D gene: TRBD1
CDR3 protein: CASSYSGQGPEAFF
CDR3 DNA: TGTGCCAGCAGTTACTCGGGACAGGGCCCTGAAGCTTTCTTT

clone size: few
J gene: TRBJ2-7
V gene: TRBV11-2
D gene: TRBD1
CDR3 protein: CASRSGQVVSYEQYF
CDR3 DNA: TGTGCCAGCAGATCCGGACAGGTCGTCTCCTACGAGCAGTACTTC

clone size: .
J gene: TRBJ2-1
V gene: TRBV7-8
D gene: TRBD2
CDR3 protein: CASSPNGTTSREQFF
CDR3 DNA: TGTGCCAGCAGCCCCAACGGGACTACCTCACGGGAGCAGTTTTTC

clone size: .
J gene: TRBJ2-7
V gene: TRBV7-8
D gene: .
CDR3 protein: CASSLVYEQYF
CDR3 DNA: TGTGCCAGCAGCTTAGTCTACGAGCAGTACTTC

clone size: many
J gene: TRBJ2-1
V gene: TRBV5-1
D gene: TRBD2
CDR3 protein: CASTGTSVYNEQFF
CDR3 DNA: TGCGCCAGCACCGGGACTAGCGTCTACAATGAGCAGTTCTTC

clone size: many
J gene: TRBJ1-2
V gene: TRBV15
D gene: TRBD1
CDR3 protein: CATSMGQGVGYTF
CDR3 DNA: TGTGCCACCAGCATGGGACAGGGGGTCGGCTACACCTTC

clone size: many
J gene: TRBJ2-1
V gene: TRBV6-2/TRBV6-3
D gene: .
CDR3 protein: CASTEGGGVSYNEQFF
CDR3 DNA: TGTGCCAGCACCGAAGGGGGGGGCGTATCCTACAATGAGCAGTTCTTC

clone size: .
J gene: TRBJ1-2
V gene: TRBV20-1
D gene: TRBD1
CDR3 protein: CSASGTGGGDYGYTF
CDR3 DNA: TGCAGTGCTTCCGGGACAGGGGGCGGTGACTATGGCTACACCTTC

clone size: once
J gene: TRBJ2-1
V gene: TRBV20-1
D gene: .
CDR3 protein: CSATLDSHNEQFF
CDR3 DNA: TGCAGTGCAACCCTTGACTCCCACAATGAGCAGTTCTTC

clone size: many
J gene: TRBJ2-7
V gene: TRBV7-8
D gene: TRBD2
CDR3 protein: CASSLVTSGRPSYEQYF
CDR3 DNA: TGTGCCAGCAGCTTAGTGACTAGCGGGAGGCCATCCTACGAGCAGTACTTC

clone size: many
J gene: TRBJ1-2
V gene: TRBV27
D gene: TRBD1
CDR3 protein: CASSWGQNYGYTF
CDR3 DNA: TGTGCCAGCAGTTGGGGACAGAACTATGGCTACACCTTC